This TCR beta chain was profiled in a study of CD8 T cells in ankylosing spondylitis. Study results and limitations: Reported data indicate significant enrichment of disease-linked clones within matched ankylosing spondylitis synovial fluid.

CDR1 and CDR2 from the germline V gene are LNHNV and YYDKDF (reference sequence). The V and J ends lost 3 bases and 1 base, in that order; junction bases with no gene match: 9. This CDR3 contains 16 residues. TCR beta libraries were made by quantitative 5'-RACE with molecular barcodes. TCRdb analysed the 5' RACE reads with MiXCR anew, one entry per CDR3 protein. The sample includes a few hundred thousand distinct CDR3 sequences, over 15% of them seen just once. Worth noting for this clonotype: Its antigen is not identified.

Sequences were obtained from blood, either unsorted or a sorted T cell fraction (not recorded which). The chain links TRBV15 to TRBJ2-7; the match to TRBD1 covers 7 bases. The receptor was derived from a male donor with ankylosing spondylitis or in good health (not recorded which). The CDR3, as DNA: TGTGCCACCAGCAGTGCCGCCGGGACAGCATCCTACGAGCAGTACTTC. Translating gives CATSSAAGTASYEQYF.